The 16 T cell receptor beta chains presented below share a single source sample, sequenced in a study of T cell responses to AZD1222 COVID-19 vaccine. Profiling relied on immunoSEQ multiplex PCR, and the TCRdb table lists in-frame clones only, not all of them. The sample holds around 130,000 clones, approximately 90% seen once. The input for sequencing was peripheral blood, taken 28 days after the second AZD1222 dose. These receptors were obtained from an adult who received the AZD1222 COVID-19 vaccine.

This clone was detected only once. The chain combines TRBV12-3 or TRBV12-4 with TRBJ2-1; D gene uncertain. V was cut by 2 bases and J by 12 bases, with 11 bases left in between. There are 12 residues in the CDR3. The CDR3 DNA reads TGTGCCAGCAGTTTACCCTCCCGTCTGCAGTTCTTC. Residues: CASSLPSRLQFF.

The chain employs TRBV4-2 and TRBJ2-1; tentatively, D is TRBD1 (6 bases). Germline V CDR1 and CDR2: LGHNA, YNFKEQ. This CDR3 has 17 residues. V lost 0 bases and J 4 bases, leaving 16 bases between the germline ends. The CDR3 sequence is CASSQDGFRGSYNEQFF. Here the CDR3 DNA reads TGTGCCAGCAGCCAAGATGGGTTTAGGGGGAGTTACAATGAGCAGTTCTTC.

V and J are TRBV6-5 and TRBJ1-2, with a tentative D call TRBD1 (5 bases). V gave up 0 bases and J gave up 5 bases, with 10 bases separating them. Germline-derived CDR1 and CDR2 are MNHEY and SVGAGI. The CDR3 is made up of 14 amino acids. CDR3 in amino acids: CASSYSTEYYGYTF. For the CDR3, the DNA is TGTGCCAGCAGTTACTCGACAGAGTATTATGGCTACACCTTC.

This clone showed up just once. This chain uses TRBV18 with TRBJ1-5, with a possible D match to TRBD1 (6 bases). This CDR3 comprises 15 residues. Germline assignment: CDR1 KGHSH and CDR2 LQKENI. With 5 bases removed from V and 6 bases from J, the gap between germline ends came to 17 bases. In DNA form, the CDR3 reads TGTGCCAGCTCAGGTTACCAGGGGCCTAGTCAGCCCCAGCATTTT. Translation: CASSGYQGPSQPQHF.

The gene calls are TRBV29-1 and TRBJ2-1, with 8 bases that match TRBD2. Germline V gene data show CDR1 as SQVTM and CDR2 as ANQGSEA. This CDR3 comprises 19 residues. The junction had 17 bases not matched to a gene; V was cut back by 0 bases and J by 4 bases. The CDR3 protein is CSVEEGIAGRRNVYNEQFF. In DNA form, the CDR3 reads TGCAGCGTTGAAGAGGGAATAGCGGGACGGCGCAACGTTTACAATGAGCAGTTCTTC.

The chain uses TRBV28 and TRBJ1-2; D gene uncertain. Germline V gene data show CDR1 as MDHEN and CDR2 as SYDVKM. The CDR3 totals 17 residues. The ends were cut back, 6 bases at V and 3 bases at J, with 23 bases in the middle. As DNA, the CDR3 is TGTGCCAGCAGCACTTGGGAAACGCAGCGCGGTGACTATGGCTACACCTTC. Residues: CASSTWETQRGDYGYTF.

V is TRBV11-2 and J is TRBJ1-2, with unresolved D. This CDR3 contains 13 residues. Trimming cost V 1 base and J 1 base, with 4 bases left between them. Germline CDR1 is SGHAT and CDR2 is FQNNGV. For the CDR3, the DNA is TGTGCCAGCAGCTTAGGGTTTAACTATGGCTACACCTTC. Its protein product is CASSLGFNYGYTF.

The rearrangement uses TRBV2 and TRBJ2-7; maybe TRBD2 (5 bases). V was pared by 8 bases and J by 1 base, with 12 bases between. Germline CDR1 SNHLY, CDR2 FYNNEI. The CDR3 contains 13 residues. The CDR3: CASFGVRSYEQYF. The DNA of the CDR3 is TGTGCCAGCTTCGGGGTCCGATCCTACGAGCAGTACTTC.

This clone was observed a few times. The chain employs TRBV4-3 and TRBJ2-7; 7 nucleotides match TRBD2. Looked up from germline, CDR1 is LGHNA and CDR2 is YSLEER. J was trimmed by 1 base and V by 6 bases; bases with no gene match: 9. The CDR3 consists of 15 residues. The CDR3 here is CASRQSRGGSYEQYF. The CDR3 DNA sequence: TGCGCCAGCAGGCAGTCCCGGGGAGGGTCCTACGAGCAGTACTTC.

The chain employs TRBV3-1 (or the pseudogene TRBV3-2) and TRBJ2-7; 7 bases agree with TRBD1. After removal of 6 bases from V and 6 bases from J, the junction contained 11 bases not matched to a gene. CDR3 length equals 14 residues. CDR1 LGHDT and CDR2 YNNKEL come from the germline V gene (reference sequence). CDR3 amino acids: CASSSGTVPPEQYF. The CDR3 DNA sequence: TGTGCCAGCAGTTCCGGGACAGTTCCTCCCGAGCAGTACTTC.

The chain recombines TRBV11-1 with TRBJ1-6; a possible D gene is TRBD1 (5 bases). Per the germline V gene, CDR1 is SGHAT and CDR2 is FQDESV (reference sequence). The CDR3 contains 16 residues. Between the trimmed V and J ends, which lost 3 bases and 7 bases, there was a span of 16 bases. CDR3 loop: CASSFNLGAENSPLHF. For the CDR3, the DNA is TGTGCCAGCAGCTTTAATCTAGGGGCCGAAAATTCACCCCTCCACTTT.

This chain uses TRBV5-1 with TRBJ2-1; 11 bases fit TRBD2. The CDR3 covers 15 residues. CDR1 and CDR2 (germline): SGHRS, YFSETQ. V shed 4 bases, J shed 12 bases, and the junction held 12 bases outside the gene matches. The CDR3 nucleotides read TGCGCCAGCAGCCCGGGACTAGCGGTTTTAGAGGGGCAGTTCTTC. Protein sequence: CASSPGLAVLEGQFF.

The chain carries TRBV9 and TRBJ1-3; D is undetermined. CDR1 is SGDLS and CDR2 is YYNGEE in the germline V gene. V lost 1 base and J 3 bases, leaving 8 bases between the germline ends. The CDR3 length is 14 residues. The CDR3 DNA is TGTGCCAGCAGCGTATCTGTAGGTGGAAACACCATATATTTT. As protein: CASSVSVGGNTIYF.

The chain employs TRBV4-2 and TRBJ1-1; D is unclear. CDR3 length: 12 residues. Per germline, CDR1 LGHNA and CDR2 YNFKEQ. Trimming cost V 1 base and J 11 bases, with 11 bases left between them. The CDR3 coding sequence is TGTGCCAGCAGCCAAGGACGCGATGGGGCTTTCTTT. Translated, it gives CASSQGRDGAFF.

The chain is built from TRBV7-8 and TRBJ1-1, with 7 bases identical to TRBD1. V dropped 5 bases and J dropped 5; count of bases not matched to a gene: 14. The CDR3 totals 16 residues. Germline loops: CDR1 SGHVS, CDR2 FQNEAQ. DNA of the CDR3: TGTGCCAGCAGCCAAGGGGGCAGTCTTACTGGTACTGAAGCTTTCTTT. Residues: CASSQGGSLTGTEAFF.

This clone was observed a few times. This chain connects TRBV13 to TRBJ2-5; TRBD1 aligns across 8 bases. Trimming at V came to 6 bases and at J to 4 bases, leaving 10 bases not matched to a gene. This CDR3 is 15 amino acids long. Per germline, CDR1 PRHDT and CDR2 FYEKMQ (reference sequence). CDR3 coding DNA: TGTGCCAGCAGGTGGACAGGGTCCGGGGGAGAGACCCAGTACTTC. Protein: CASRWTGSGGETQYF.